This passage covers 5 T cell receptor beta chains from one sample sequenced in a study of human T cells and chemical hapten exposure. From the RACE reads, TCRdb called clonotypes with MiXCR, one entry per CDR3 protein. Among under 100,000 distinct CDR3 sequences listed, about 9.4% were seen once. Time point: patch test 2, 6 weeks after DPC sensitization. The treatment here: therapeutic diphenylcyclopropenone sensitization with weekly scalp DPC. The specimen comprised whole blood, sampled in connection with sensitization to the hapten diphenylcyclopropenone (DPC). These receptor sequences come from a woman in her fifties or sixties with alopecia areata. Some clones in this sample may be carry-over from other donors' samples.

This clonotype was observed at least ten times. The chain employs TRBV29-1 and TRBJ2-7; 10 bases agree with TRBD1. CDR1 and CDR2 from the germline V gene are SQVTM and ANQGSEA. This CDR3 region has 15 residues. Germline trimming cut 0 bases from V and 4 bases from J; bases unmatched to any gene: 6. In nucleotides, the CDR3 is TGCAGCGTTGAAGACCCTAGGACAGGGGGGTACGAGCAGTACTTC. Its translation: CSVEDPRTGGYEQYF.

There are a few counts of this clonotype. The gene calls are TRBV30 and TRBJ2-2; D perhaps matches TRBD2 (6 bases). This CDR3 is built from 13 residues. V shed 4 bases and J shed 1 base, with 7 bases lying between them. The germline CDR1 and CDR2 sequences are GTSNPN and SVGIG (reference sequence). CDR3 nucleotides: TGTGCCTGGACGCGGGGGAACACCGGGGAGCTGTTTTTT. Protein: CAWTRGNTGELFF. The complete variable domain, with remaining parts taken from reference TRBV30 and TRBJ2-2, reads SQTIHQWPATLVQPVGSPLSLECTVEGTSNPNLYWYRQAAGRGLQLLFYSVGIGQISSEVPQNLSASRPQDRQFILSSKKLLLSDSGFYLCAWTRGNTGELFFGEGSRLTVL.

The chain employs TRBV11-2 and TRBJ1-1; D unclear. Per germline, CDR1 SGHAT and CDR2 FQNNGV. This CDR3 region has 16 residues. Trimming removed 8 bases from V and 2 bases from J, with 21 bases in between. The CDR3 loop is CASLNPLLSPNTEAFF. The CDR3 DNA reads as TGTGCCAGCCTCAACCCTCTGTTGTCCCCAAACACTGAAGCTTTCTTT.

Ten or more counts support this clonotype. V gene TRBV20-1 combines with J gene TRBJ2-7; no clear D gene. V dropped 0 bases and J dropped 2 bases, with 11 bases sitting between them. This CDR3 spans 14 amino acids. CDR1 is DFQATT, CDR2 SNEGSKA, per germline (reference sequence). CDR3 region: CSARDILRPYEQYF. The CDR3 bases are TGCAGTGCTAGAGATATCCTGCGTCCCTACGAGCAGTACTTC.

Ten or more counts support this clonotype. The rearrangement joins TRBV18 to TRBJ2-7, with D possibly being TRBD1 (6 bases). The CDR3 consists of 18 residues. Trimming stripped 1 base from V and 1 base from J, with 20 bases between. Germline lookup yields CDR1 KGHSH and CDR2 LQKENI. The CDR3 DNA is TGTGCCAGCTCACCACTTGGGTTCGACAGGATGAAATCCTACGAGCAGTACTTC. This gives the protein CASSPLGFDRMKSYEQYF.